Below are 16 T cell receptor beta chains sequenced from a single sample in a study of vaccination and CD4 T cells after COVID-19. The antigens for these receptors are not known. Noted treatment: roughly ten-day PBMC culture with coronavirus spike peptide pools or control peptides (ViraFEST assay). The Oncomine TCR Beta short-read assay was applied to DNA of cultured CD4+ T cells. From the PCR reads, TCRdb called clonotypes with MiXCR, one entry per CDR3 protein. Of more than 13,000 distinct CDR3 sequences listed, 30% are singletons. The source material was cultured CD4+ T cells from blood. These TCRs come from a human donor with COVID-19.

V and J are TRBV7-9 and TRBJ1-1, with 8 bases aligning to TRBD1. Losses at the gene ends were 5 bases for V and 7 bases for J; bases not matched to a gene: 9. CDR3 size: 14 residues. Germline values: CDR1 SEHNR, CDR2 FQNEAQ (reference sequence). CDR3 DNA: TGTGCCAGCAGCCTGACAGGGGTATTGGGTGAAGCTTTCTTT. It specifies CASSLTGVLGEAFF.

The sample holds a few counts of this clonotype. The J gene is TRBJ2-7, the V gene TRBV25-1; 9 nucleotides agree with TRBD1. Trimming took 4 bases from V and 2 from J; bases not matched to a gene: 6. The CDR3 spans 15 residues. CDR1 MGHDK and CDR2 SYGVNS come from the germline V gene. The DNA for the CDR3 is TGTGCCAGCAGTGTAGGACAGGGGACAACCTACGAGCAGTACTTC. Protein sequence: CASSVGQGTTYEQYF.

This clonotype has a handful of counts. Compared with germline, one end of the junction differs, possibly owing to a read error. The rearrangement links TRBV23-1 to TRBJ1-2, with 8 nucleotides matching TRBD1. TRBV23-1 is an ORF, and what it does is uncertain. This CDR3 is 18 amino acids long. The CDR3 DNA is TGCGCCAGTAGTCAAGCAGGAGAGGACAGGGAGGGTCGGGATGGCTACACCTTC. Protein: CASSQAGEDREGRDGYTF.

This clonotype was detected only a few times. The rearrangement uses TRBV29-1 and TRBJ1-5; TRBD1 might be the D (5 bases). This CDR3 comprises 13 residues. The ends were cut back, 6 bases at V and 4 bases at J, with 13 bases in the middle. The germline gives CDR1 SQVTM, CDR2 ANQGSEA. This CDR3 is CSVGNGGNQPQHF. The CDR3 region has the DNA TGCAGCGTGGGTAATGGGGGAAATCAGCCCCAGCATTTT.

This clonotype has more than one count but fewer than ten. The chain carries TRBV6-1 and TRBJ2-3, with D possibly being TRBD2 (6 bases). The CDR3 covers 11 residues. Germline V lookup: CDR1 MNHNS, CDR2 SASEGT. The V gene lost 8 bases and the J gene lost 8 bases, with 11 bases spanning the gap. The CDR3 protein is CASADSGTQYF. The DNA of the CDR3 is TGTGCCAGCGCGGATAGCGGTACGCAGTATTTT.

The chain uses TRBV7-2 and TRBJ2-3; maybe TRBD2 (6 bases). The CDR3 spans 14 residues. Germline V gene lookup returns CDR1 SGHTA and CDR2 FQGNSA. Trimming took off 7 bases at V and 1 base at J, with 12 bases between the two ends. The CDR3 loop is CASIWGGGTDTQYF. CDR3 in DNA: TGTGCCAGCATATGGGGAGGAGGCACAGATACGCAGTATTTT.

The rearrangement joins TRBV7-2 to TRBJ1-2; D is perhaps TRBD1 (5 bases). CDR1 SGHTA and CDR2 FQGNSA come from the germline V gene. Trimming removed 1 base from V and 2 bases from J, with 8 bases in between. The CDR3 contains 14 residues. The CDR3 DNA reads TGTGCCAGCAGCTTAGAAGCAGGGAACTATGGCTACACCTTC. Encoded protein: CASSLEAGNYGYTF. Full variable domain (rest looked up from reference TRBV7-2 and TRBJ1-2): GAGVSQSPSNKVTEKGKDVELRCDPISGHTALYWYRQSLGQGLEFLIYFQGNSAPDKSGLPSDRFSAERTGGSVSTLTIQRTQQEDSAVYLCASSLEAGNYGYTFGSGTRLTVV.

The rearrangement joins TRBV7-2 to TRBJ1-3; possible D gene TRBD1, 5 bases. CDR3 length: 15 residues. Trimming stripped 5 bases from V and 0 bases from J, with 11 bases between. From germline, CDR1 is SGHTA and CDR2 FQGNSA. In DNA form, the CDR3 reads TGTGCCAGCAGCCCGTCGACAGACTCTGGAAACACCATATATTTT. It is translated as CASSPSTDSGNTIYF.

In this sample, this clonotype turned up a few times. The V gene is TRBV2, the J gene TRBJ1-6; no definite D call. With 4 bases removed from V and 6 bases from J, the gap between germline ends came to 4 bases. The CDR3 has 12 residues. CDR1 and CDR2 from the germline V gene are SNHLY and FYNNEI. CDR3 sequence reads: CASSASNSPLHF. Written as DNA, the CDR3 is TGTGCCAGCAGTGCTAGTAATTCACCCCTCCACTTT.

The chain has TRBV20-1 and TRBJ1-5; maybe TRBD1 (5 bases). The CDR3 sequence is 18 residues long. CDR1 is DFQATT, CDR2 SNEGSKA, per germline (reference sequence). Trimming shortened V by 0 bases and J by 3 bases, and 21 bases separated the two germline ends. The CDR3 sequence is CSARDSGRQRNNNQPQHF. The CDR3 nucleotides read TGCAGTGCTAGAGATTCAGGGAGACAGCGGAATAACAATCAGCCCCAGCATTTT.

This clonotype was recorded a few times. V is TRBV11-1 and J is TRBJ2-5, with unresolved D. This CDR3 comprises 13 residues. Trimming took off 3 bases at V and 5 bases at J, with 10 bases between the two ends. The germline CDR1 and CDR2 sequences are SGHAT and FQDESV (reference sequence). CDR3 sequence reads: CASSFSWYETQYF. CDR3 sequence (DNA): TGTGCCAGCAGCTTTAGCTGGTATGAGACCCAGTACTTC.

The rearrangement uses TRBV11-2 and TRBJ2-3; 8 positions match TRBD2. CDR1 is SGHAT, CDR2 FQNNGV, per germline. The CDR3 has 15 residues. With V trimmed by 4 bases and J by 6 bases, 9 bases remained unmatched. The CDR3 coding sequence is TGTGCCAGCAGCTCTCAACGGGGGGGCGTTGATACGCAGTATTTT. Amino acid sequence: CASSSQRGGVDTQYF.

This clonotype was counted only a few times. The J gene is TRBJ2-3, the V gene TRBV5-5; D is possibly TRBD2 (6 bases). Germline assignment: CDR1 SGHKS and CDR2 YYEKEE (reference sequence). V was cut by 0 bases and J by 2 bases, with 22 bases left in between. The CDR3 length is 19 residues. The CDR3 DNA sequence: TGTGCCAGCAGCTTGGAAAAAAAGTTTGGGCTAGCGAACACAGATACGCAGTATTTT. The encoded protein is CASSLEKKFGLANTDTQYF.

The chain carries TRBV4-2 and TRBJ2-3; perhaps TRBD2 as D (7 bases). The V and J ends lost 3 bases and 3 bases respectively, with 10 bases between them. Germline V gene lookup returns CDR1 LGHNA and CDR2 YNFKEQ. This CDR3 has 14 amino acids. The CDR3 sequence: CASSQGGPTDTQYF. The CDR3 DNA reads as TGTGCCAGCAGCCAGGGGGGGCCGACAGATACGCAGTATTTT.

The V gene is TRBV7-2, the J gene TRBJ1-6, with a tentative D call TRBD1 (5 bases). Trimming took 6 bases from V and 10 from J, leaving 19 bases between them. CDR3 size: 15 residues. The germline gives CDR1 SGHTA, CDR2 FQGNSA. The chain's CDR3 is CASRSTRGQLSPLHF. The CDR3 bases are TGTGCCAGCAGATCAACCCGGGGCCAGTTGTCACCCCTCCACTTT.

The CDR3 spells CASNKEKGSPLHF. CDR3 coding DNA: TGTGCCAGTAACAAGGAGAAGGGATCACCCCTCCACTTT. The chain couples TRBV27 to TRBJ1-6; D gene unclear. CDR3 length: 13 residues. Trimming shortened V by 9 bases and J by 10 bases, and 16 bases separated the two germline ends. CDR1 is MNHEY and CDR2 is SMNVEV in the germline V gene (reference sequence).